The source of this TCR beta chain is a study of cytomegalovirus exposure and HLA in healthy donors. Study observations and caveats: HLA alleles were associated with fewer than 20,000 TCR beta sequences in a later analysis at 0.05 false discovery rate.

PCR primers comprised 60 Vbeta and 13 Jbeta primers. The protocol was immunoSEQ multiplex PCR, while the TCRdb copy is restricted to in-frame clones and leaves out a portion. The table includes about 160,000 clones, approximately 88% detected once. Concerning this clone itself: As yet, its antigen is unknown.

V was clipped by 8 bases and J by 7 bases; unmatched bases: 12. The CDR3 runs 14 residues. Per the germline V gene, CDR1 is MDHEN and CDR2 is SYDVKM. The chain recombines TRBV28 with TRBJ2-7; 9 bases align to TRBD1. The receptor's source is a man aged 25-40 years in good health and CMV-seronegative. The sequencing sample was made of PBMCs. The DNA of the CDR3 is TGTGCCAGCGTGTTAGGGACAGGGCCCAGGGAGCAGTACTTC. It translates to CASVLGTGPREQYF.